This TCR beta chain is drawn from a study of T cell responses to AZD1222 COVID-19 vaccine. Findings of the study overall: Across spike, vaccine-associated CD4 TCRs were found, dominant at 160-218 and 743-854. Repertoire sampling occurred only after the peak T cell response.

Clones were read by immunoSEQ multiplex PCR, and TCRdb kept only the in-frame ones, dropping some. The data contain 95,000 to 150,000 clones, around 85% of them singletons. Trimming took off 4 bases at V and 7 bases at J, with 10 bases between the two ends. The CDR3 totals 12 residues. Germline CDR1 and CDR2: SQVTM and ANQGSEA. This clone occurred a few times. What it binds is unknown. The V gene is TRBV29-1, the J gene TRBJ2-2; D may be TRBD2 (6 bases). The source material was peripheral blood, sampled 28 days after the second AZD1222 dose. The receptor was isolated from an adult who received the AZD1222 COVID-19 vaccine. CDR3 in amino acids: CSVVGGGGELFF. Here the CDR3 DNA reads TGCAGCGTTGTTGGGGGAGGCGGGGAGCTGTTTTTT.